This TCR beta chain was identified during a study of cytomegalovirus exposure and HLA in healthy donors. The length of the CDR3 is 15 residues. Germline V gene lookup returns CDR1 SGHRS and CDR2 YFSETQ. Trimming took 0 bases from V and 4 from J, leaving 13 bases between them. It was the approximately 130-subject validation cohort, separate from the approximately 620-subject first cohort, to which the donors belonged. The protocol was immunoSEQ multiplex PCR, while the TCRdb copy is restricted to in-frame clones and leaves out a portion. The table shows more than 250,000 clones, with about 90% occurring only once. Regarding the study as a whole: The dataset shows that most TCR sequences were rare, while some public TCRs occurred in many donors.

Remarks on this clone: The target antigen is unknown.

This receptor was obtained from a woman in her twenties or thirties in good health and CMV-seronegative. The sequencing input was PBMCs. V is TRBV5-1 and J is TRBJ2-5, with D tentatively TRBD2 (5 bases). The CDR3 reads CASSLAGGGGETQYF. The CDR3 nucleotides are TGCGCCAGCAGCTTGGCCGGTGGAGGTGGAGAGACCCAGTACTTC.